This TCR beta chain was profiled in a study of blood T cell repertoires in COVID-19. Profiled with immunoSEQ multiplex PCR; TCRdb holds only in-frame clones, not every one. The sample has approximately 80,000 clones, around three quarters seen once; the top ten hold 5% to 6%. The CDR3 contains 14 residues. The V end was cut by 9 bases, the J end by 2 bases, with 17 bases between. The V gene's germline CDR1 is SGHRS and CDR2 YFSETQ. The V call is TRBV5-1, the J call TRBJ1-1, with a weak D call TRBD1 (5 bases). This receptor was taken from a man aged 50 or older with active or convalescent COVID-19. The source material was peripheral blood. The CDR3 DNA reads as TGCGCCACCAGGAGACAGCCGGTTAACACTGAAGCTTTCTTT. It encodes CATRRQPVNTEAFF.